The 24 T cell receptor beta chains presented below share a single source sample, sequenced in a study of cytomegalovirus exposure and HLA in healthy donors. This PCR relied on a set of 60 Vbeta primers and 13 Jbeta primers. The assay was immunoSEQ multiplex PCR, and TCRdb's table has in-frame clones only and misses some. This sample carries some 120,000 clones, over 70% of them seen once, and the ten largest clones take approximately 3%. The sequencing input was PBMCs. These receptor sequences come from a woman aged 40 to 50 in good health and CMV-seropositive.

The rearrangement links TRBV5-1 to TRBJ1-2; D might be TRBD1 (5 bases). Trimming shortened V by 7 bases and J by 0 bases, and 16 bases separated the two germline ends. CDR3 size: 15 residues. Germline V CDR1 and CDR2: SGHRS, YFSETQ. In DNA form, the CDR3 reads TGCGCCAGCTTCAAGGGCCAGGGCGCTAACTATGGCTACACCTTC. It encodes CASFKGQGANYGYTF.

The DNA for the CDR3 is TGTGCCAGCAGTTACTCGGGACTAGCGGGGTACAATGAGCAGTTCTTC. Its translation is CASSYSGLAGYNEQFF. This sequence joins TRBV6-6 and TRBJ2-1; 13 positions match TRBD2. Germline trimming cut 0 bases from V and 4 bases from J; bases unmatched to any gene: 0. The CDR3 is 16 amino acids. CDR1 and CDR2 (germline): MNHNY, SVGAGI (reference sequence).

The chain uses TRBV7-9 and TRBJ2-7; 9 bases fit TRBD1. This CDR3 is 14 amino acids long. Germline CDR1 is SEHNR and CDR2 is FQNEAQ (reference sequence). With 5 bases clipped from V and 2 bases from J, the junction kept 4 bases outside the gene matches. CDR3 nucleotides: TGTGCCAGCAGCCCGAGACAGGGGGCCTACGAGCAGTACTTC. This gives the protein CASSPRQGAYEQYF.

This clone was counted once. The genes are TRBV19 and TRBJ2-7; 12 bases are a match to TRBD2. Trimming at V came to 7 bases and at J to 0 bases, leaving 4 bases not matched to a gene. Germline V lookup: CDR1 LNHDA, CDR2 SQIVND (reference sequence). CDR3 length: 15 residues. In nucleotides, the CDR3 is TGTGCCAGTAACCCGACTAGCGGGAGCTCCTACGAGCAGTACTTC. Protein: CASNPTSGSSYEQYF.

The CDR3 loop is CASSQEIQRNTEAFF. CDR3 coding DNA: TGCGCCAGCAGCCAAGAGATACAAAGGAACACTGAAGCTTTCTTT. This chain connects TRBV4-3 to TRBJ1-1; D gene ambiguous. Germline assignment: CDR1 LGHNA and CDR2 YSLEER. The CDR3 covers 15 residues. V gave up 0 bases and J gave up 1 base, with 9 bases separating them.

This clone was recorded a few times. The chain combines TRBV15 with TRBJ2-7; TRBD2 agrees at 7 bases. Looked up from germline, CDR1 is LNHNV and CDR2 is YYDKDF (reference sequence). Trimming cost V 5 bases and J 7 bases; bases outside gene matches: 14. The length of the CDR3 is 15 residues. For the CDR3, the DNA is TGTGCCACCAGCGGAACTAGCGTGAAAACCGAAGAGCAGTACTTC. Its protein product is CATSGTSVKTEEQYF.

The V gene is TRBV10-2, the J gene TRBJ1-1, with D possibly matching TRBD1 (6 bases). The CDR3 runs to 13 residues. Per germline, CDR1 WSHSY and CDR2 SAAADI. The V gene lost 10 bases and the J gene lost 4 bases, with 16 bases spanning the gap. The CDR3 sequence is CATRGQGGTEAFF. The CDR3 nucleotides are TGCGCCACTAGGGGACAAGGGGGCACTGAAGCTTTCTTT.

The CDR3 DNA follows: TGTGCCAGTAGTACAGGCCGGGGTTCGGATCAGCCCCAGCATTTT. Translated: CASSTGRGSDQPQHF. The gene calls are TRBV19 and TRBJ1-5; unclear D gene. The germline V gene has CDR1 LNHDA and CDR2 SQIVND (reference sequence). CDR3 length: 15 amino acids. Between the trimmed V and J ends, which lost 4 bases and 5 bases, there was a span of 15 bases.

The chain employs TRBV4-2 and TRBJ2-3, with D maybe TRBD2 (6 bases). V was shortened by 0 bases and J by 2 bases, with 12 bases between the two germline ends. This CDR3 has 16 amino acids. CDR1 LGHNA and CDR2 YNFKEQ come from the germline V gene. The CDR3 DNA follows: TGTGCCAGCAGCCAAGAGGGTAGCGGCACCACAGATACGCAGTATTTT. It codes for CASSQEGSGTTDTQYF.

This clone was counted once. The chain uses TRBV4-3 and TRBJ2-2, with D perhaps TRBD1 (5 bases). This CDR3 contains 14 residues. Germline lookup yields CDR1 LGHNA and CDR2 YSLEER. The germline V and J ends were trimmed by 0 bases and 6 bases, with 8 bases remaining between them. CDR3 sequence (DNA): TGCGCCAGCAGCCAAGATGCAGGGCCCGGGGAGCTGTTTTTT. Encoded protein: CASSQDAGPGELFF.

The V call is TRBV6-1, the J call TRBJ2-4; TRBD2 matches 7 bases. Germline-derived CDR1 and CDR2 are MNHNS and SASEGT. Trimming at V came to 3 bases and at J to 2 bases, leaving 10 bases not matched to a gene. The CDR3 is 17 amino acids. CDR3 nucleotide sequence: TGTGCCAGCAGTGAGTGGGGCGGGGGAGGATCCAAAAACATTCAGTACTTC. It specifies CASSEWGGGGSKNIQYF.

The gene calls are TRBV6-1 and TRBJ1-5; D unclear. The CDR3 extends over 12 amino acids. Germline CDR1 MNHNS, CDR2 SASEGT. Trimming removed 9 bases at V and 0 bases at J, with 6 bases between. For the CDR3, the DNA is TGTGCCAGTAAATATAGCAATCAGCCCCAGCATTTT. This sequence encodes CASKYSNQPQHF.

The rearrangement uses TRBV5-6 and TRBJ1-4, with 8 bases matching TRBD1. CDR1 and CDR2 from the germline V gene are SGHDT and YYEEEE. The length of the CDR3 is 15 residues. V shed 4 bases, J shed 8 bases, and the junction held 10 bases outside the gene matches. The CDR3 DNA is TGTGCCAGCAGCGCATGGACAGGGTGGGTCGAAAAACTGTTTTTT. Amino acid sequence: CASSAWTGWVEKLFF.

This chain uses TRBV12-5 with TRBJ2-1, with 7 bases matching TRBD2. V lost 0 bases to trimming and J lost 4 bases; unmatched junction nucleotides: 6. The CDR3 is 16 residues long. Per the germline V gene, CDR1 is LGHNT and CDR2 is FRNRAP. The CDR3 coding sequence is TGTGCTAGTGGTTTGGTACTGGCTAGCGGATACAATGAGCAGTTCTTC. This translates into CASGLVLASGYNEQFF. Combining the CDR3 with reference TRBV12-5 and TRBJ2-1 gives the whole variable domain DARVTQTPRHKVTEMGQEVTMRCQPILGHNTVFWYRQTMMQGLELLAYFRNRAPLDDSGMPKDRFSAEMPDATLATLKIQPSEPRDSAVYFCASGLVLASGYNEQFFGPGTRLTVL.

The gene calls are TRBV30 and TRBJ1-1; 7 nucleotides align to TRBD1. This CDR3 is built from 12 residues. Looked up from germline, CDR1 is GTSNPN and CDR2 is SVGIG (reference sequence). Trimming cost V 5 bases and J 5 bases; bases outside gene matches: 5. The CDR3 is CAWGPGGTEAFF. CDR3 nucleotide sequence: TGTGCCTGGGGCCCAGGGGGGACTGAAGCTTTCTTT.

CDR3 DNA: TGTGCCAGCAGTCCTCCGGGACAGGGGAATGAAAAACTGTTTTTT. Translated, it gives CASSPPGQGNEKLFF. The rearrangement links TRBV2 to TRBJ1-4; TRBD1 agrees at 10 bases. The CDR3 sequence is 15 residues long. Trimming at V came to 5 bases and at J to 5 bases, leaving 5 bases not matched to a gene. Looked up from germline, CDR1 is SNHLY and CDR2 is FYNNEI. The full variable domain, its missing parts supplied by reference TRBV2 and TRBJ1-4, is EPEVTQTPSHQVTQMGQEVILRCVPISNHLYFYWYRQILGQKVEFLVSFYNNEISEKSEIFDDQFSVERPDGSNFTLKIRSTKLEDSAMYFCASSPPGQGNEKLFFGSGTQLSVL.

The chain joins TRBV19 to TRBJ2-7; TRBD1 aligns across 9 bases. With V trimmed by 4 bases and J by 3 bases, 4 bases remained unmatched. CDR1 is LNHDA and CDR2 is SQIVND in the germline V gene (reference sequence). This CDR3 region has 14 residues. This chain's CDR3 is CASSSTGQGYEQYF. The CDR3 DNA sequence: TGTGCCAGTAGTAGTACGGGACAGGGCTACGAGCAGTACTTC.

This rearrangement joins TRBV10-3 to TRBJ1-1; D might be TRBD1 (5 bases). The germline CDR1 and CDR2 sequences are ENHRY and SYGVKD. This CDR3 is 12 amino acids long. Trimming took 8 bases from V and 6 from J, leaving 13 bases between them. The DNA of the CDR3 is TGTGCCATCCGCGAGGAAGGGGCTGAAGCTTTCTTT. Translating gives CAIREEGAEAFF.

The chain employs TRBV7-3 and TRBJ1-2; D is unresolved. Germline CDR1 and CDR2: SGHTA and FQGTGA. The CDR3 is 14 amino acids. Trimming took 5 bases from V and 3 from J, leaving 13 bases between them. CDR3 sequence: CASSLGRVDYGYTF. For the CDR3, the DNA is TGTGCCAGCAGCCTGGGGAGGGTTGACTATGGCTACACCTTC.

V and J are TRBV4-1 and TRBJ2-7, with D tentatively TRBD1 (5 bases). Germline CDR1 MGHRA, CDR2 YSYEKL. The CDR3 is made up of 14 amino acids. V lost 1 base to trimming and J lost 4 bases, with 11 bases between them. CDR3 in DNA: TGCGCCAGCAGCCAAGGGTGGTCAGGGTACGAGCAGTACTTC. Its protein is CASSQGWSGYEQYF.

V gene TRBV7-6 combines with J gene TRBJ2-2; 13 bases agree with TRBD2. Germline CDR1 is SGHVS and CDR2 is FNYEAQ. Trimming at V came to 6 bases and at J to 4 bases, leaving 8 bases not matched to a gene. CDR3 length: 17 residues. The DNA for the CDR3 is TGTGCCAGCAGTCTCGGACTAGCGGGGGCCTTCACCGGGGAGCTGTTTTTT. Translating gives CASSLGLAGAFTGELFF.

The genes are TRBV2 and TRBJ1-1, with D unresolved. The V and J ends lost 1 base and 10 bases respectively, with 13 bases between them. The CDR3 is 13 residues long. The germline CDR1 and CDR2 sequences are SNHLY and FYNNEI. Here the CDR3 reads CASSEVDSRGAFF. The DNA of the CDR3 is TGTGCCAGCAGTGAAGTGGACTCCCGGGGAGCTTTCTTT.

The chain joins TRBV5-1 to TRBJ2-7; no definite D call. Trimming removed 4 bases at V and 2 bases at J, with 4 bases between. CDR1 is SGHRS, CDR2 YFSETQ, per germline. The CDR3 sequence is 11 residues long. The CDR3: CASSETYEQYF. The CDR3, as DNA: TGCGCCAGCAGCGAGACCTACGAGCAGTACTTC. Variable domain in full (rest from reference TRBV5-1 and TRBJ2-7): KAGVTQTPRYLIKTRGQQVTLSCSPISGHRSVSWYQQTPGQGLQFLFEYFSETQRNKGNFPGRFSGRQFSNSRSEMNVSTLELGDSALYLCASSETYEQYFGPGTRLTVT.

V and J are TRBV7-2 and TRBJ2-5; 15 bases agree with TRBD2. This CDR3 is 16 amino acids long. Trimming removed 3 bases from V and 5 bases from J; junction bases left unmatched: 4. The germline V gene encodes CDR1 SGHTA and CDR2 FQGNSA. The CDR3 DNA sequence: TGTGCCAGCAGCTTTTGGACTAGCGGGAGGGGGGAGACCCAGTACTTC. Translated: CASSFWTSGRGETQYF. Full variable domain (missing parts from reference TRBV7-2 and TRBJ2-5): GAGVSQSPSNKVTEKGKDVELRCDPISGHTALYWYRQSLGQGLEFLIYFQGNSAPDKSGLPSDRFSAERTGGSVSTLTIQRTQQEDSAVYLCASSFWTSGRGETQYFGPGTRLLVL.